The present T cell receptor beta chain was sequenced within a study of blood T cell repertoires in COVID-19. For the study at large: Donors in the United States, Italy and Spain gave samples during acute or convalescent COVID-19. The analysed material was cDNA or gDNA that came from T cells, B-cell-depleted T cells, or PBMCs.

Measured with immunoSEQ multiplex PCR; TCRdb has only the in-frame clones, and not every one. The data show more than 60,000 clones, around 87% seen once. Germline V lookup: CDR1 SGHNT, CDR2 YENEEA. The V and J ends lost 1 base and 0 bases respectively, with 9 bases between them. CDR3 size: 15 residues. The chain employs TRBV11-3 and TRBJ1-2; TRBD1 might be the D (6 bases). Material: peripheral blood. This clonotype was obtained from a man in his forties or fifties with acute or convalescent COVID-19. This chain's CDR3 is CASSLAPGANYGYTF. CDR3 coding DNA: TGTGCCAGCAGCTTAGCTCCAGGGGCTAACTATGGCTACACCTTC.